This TCR beta chain was identified in a study of blood T cell repertoires in COVID-19. Overall study: From the United States, Italy and Spain came samples of acute and convalescent COVID-19. PBMCs, B-cell-depleted T cells, or T cells were the source of the cDNA or gDNA that made up the material.

Original methodology: Using reference gene primer amplification, nucleated cell counts were estimated. Sequenced by immunoSEQ multiplex PCR; TCRdb stores in-frame clones only, minus some. V and J calls and clone size follow that table, whereas D and trimming were derived from the DNA. This sample has about 160,000 clones, with roughly 90% found just once. The V segment lost 1 base and the J segment 0 bases; nucleotides outside the gene matches: 9. Looked up from germline, CDR1 is SGHRS and CDR2 is YFSETQ. This CDR3 contains 18 residues. This clone appeared once. Seattle patients were enrolled during active infection and followed longitudinally.

The chain uses TRBV5-1 and TRBJ2-1; TRBD1 matches at 8 bases. This TCR derives from a man aged 25 to 40 with COVID-19, enrolled during active disease. Sample: peripheral blood. Here the CDR3 reads CASSLRTGHSGSYNEQFF. CDR3 bases: TGCGCCAGCAGCTTGAGGACAGGGCACTCTGGCTCCTACAATGAGCAGTTCTTC. The full variable domain, with the rest looked up from reference TRBV5-1 and TRBJ2-1, is KAGVTQTPRYLIKTRGQQVTLSCSPISGHRSVSWYQQTPGQGLQFLFEYFSETQRNKGNFPGRFSGRQFSNSRSEMNVSTLELGDSALYLCASSLRTGHSGSYNEQFFGPGTRLTVL.